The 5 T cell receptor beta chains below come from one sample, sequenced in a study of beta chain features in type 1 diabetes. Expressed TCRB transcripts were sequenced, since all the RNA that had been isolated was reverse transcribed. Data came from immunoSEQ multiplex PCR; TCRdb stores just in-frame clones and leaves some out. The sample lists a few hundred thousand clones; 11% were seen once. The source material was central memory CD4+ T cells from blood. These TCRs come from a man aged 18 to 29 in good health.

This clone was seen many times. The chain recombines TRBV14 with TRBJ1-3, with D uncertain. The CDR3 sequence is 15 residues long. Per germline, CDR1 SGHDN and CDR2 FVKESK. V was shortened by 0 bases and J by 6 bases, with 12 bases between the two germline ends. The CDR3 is CASSQDPGPQNTIYF. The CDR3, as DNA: TGTGCCAGCAGCCAAGATCCAGGTCCGCAAAACACCATATATTTT.

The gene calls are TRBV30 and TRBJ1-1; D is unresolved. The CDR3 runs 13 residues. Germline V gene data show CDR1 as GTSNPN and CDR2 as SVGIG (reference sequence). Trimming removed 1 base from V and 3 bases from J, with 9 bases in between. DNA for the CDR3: TGTGCCTGGAGTGGGTTAGGAGACACTGAAGCTTTCTTT. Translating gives CAWSGLGDTEAFF. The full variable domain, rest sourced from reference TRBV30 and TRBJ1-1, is SQTIHQWPATLVQPVGSPLSLECTVEGTSNPNLYWYRQAAGRGLQLLFYSVGIGQISSEVPQNLSASRPQDRQFILSSKKLLLSDSGFYLCAWSGLGDTEAFFGQGTRLTVV.

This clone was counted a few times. This CDR3 is CASTRGDTYNEQFF. The DNA for the CDR3 is TGTGCCTCGACCAGGGGGGACACCTACAATGAGCAGTTCTTC. The chain links TRBV7-9 to TRBJ2-1; D may be TRBD1 (7 bases). Germline V CDR1 and CDR2: SEHNR, FQNEAQ (reference sequence). The CDR3 length is 14 residues. Trimming stripped 11 bases from V and 2 bases from J, with 16 bases between.

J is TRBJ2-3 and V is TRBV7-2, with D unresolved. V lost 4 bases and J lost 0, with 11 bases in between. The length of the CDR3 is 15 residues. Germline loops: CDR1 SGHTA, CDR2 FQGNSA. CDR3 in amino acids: CASSSITTSTDTQYF. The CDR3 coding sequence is TGTGCCAGCAGCTCCATTACAACTAGCACAGATACGCAGTATTTT.

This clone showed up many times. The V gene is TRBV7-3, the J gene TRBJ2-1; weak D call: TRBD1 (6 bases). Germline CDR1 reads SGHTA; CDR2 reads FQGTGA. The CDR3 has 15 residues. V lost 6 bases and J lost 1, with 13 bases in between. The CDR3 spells CASRKNRESYNEQFF. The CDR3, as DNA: TGTGCCAGCAGAAAGAACAGGGAGTCCTACAATGAGCAGTTCTTC.